This TCR beta chain was recovered during a study of shared clonotypes between healthy human individuals. Study background: Plates per donor: three CD4 naive, three CD4 memory, two CD8 naive, one CD8 memory. Points from the study as a whole: Estimated richness was generally greater in naive than memory subsets. Non-shared clonotypes showed lower generation probabilities than clonotypes common to all four donors.

Only one count was recorded for this clone. Its antigen remains unknown. Sequencing was performed with immunoSEQ multiplex PCR; in TCRdb, only in-frame clones are kept and a portion is missing. The data show approximately 2.5 million clones, 90% to 95% seen once. A CD45RA+ naive subset and a CD45RA-negative memory subset were split from CD4+ cells. This CDR3 comprises 13 residues. Germline V lookup: CDR1 LNHNV, CDR2 YYDKDF (reference sequence). V was trimmed by 0 bases and J by 2 bases, leaving 4 bases between them. Sequenced sample: naive CD4+ T cells sorted from blood. The subset: CD45RA+ positively selected. This sequence joins TRBV15 and TRBJ2-5, with D uncertain. The TCR sequence derives from a man aged 18-30 years in good health. The CDR3 DNA reads TGTGCCACCAGCAGAGACGCACAAGAGACCCAGTACTTC. It translates to CATSRDAQETQYF. Based on the CDR3 plus reference TRBV15 and TRBJ2-5, the full variable domain is DAMVIQNPRYQVTQFGKPVTLSCSQTLNHNVMYWYQQKSSQAPKLLFHYYDKDFNNEADTPDNFQSRRPNTSFCFLDIRSPGLGDTAMYLCATSRDAQETQYFGPGTRLLVL.